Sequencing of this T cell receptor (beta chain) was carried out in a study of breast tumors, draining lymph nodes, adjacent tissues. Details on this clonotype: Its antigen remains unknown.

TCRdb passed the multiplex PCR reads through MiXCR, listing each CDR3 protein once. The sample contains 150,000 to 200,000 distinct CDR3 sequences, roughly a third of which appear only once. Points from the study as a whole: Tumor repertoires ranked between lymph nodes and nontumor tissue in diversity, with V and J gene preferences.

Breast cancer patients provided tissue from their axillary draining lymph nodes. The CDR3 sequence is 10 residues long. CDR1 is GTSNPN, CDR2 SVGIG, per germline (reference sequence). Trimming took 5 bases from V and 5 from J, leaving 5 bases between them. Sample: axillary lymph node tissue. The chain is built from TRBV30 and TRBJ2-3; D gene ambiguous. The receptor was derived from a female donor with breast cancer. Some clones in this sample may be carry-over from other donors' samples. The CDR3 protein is CAWAGDTQYF. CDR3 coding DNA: TGTGCCTGGGCCGGAGATACGCAGTATTTT.